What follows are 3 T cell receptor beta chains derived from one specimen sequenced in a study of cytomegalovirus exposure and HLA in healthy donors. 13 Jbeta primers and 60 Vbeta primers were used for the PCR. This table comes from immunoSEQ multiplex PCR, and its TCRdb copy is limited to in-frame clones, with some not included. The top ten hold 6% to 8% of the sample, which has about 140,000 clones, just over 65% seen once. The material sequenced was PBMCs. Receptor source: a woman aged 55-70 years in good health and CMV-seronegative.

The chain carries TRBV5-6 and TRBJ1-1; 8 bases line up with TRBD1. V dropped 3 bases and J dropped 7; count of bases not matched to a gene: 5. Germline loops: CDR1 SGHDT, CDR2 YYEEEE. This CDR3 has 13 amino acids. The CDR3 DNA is TGTGCCAGCAGCTCGACAGGGGTTGGTGAAGCTTTCTTT. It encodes CASSSTGVGEAFF.

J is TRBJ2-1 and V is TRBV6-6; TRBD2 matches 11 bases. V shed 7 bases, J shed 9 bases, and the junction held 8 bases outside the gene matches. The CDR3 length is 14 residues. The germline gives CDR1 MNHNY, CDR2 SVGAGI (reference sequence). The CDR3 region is CASNPLAGAGEQFF. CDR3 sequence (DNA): TGTGCCAGCAACCCACTAGCGGGAGCTGGTGAGCAGTTCTTC.

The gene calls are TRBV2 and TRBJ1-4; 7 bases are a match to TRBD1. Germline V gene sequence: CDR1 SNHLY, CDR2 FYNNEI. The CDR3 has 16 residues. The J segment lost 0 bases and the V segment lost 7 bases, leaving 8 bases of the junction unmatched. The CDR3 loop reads CASNLGGFATNEKLFF. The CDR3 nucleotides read TGTGCCAGCAACCTAGGGGGCTTCGCAACTAATGAAAAACTGTTTTTT.